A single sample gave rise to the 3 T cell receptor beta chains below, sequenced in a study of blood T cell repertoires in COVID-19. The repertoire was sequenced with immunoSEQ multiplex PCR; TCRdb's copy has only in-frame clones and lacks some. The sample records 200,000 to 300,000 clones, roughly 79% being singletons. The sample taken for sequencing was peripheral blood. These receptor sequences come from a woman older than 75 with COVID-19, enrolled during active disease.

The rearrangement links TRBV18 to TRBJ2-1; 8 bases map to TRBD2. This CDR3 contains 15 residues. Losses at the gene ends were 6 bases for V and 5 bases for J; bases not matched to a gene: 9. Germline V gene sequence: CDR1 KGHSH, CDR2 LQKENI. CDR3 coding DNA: TGTGCCAGCTCGAGGGGACTAGGGGGTAACAATGAGCAGTTCTTC. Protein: CASSRGLGGNNEQFF.

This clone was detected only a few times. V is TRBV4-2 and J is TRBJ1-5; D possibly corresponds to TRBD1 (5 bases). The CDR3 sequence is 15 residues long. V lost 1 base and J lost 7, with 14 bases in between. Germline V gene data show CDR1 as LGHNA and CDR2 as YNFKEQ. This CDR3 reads CASSQVTQGGQPQHF. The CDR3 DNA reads TGTGCCAGCAGCCAAGTCACTCAGGGAGGGCAGCCCCAGCATTTT.

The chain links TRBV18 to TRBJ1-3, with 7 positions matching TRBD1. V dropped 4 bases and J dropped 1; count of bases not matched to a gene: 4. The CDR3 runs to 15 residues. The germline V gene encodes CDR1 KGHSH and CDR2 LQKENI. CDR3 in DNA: TGTGCCAGCTCACTTTTGACAGGGTCTGGAAACACCATATATTTT. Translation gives CASSLLTGSGNTIYF.